This T cell receptor beta chain was sequenced for a study of blood T cell repertoires in COVID-19. Turning to the study itself: COVID-19 samples, acute and convalescent, were from the United States, Italy and Spain.

This CDR3 region has 15 residues. Losses at the gene ends were 6 bases for V and 6 bases for J; bases not matched to a gene: 7. Germline CDR1 reads SGHTA; CDR2 reads FQGTGA. Original analysis: By means of reference gene primer amplification, nucleated cell counts were estimated. Sequencing used immunoSEQ multiplex PCR; TCRdb keeps in-frame clones, though not all of them. Clonal size and the V and J genes are those of that table, whereas D and trimming came from the DNA. The sample contains roughly 20,000 clones, roughly 90% of which appear only once. The specimen sequenced was peripheral blood. The chain has TRBV7-3 and TRBJ2-1, with TRBD2 identical over 11 bases. The TCR originated in a human donor in a cohort sampled during active COVID-19. As DNA, the CDR3 is TGTGCCAGCAGTTTAGCGGGAGGGGTTTTCAATGAGCAGTTCTTC. It translates to CASSLAGGVFNEQFF.